A single sample gave rise to the 11 T cell receptor beta chains below, sequenced in a study of cytomegalovirus exposure and HLA in healthy donors. The PCR used 60 Vbeta and 13 Jbeta primers. Method: immunoSEQ multiplex PCR; TCRdb's copy keeps in-frame clones and lacks some. The table shows around 90,000 clones, with 85% occurring only once. The sample taken for sequencing was PBMCs. The receptors were sampled from a man aged 35 to 55 in good health and CMV-seropositive.

This clone was observed a single time. V usage is TRBV6-1 and J usage is TRBJ1-6, with TRBD1 matching 9 bases. The CDR3 consists of 22 residues. Germline CDR1 MNHNS, CDR2 SASEGT. The junction had 21 bases not matched to a gene; V was cut back by 1 base and J by 5 bases. The CDR3 DNA follows: TGTGCCAGCAGTGAAGTAGGGGGGGCCGGGACAGGGTTTTTCTCTAATAATTCACCCCTCCACTTT. Encoded protein: CASSEVGGAGTGFFSNNSPLHF.

The count of this clone is one. The chain links TRBV27 to TRBJ2-1; 9 bases are shared with TRBD2. The V segment lost 5 bases and the J segment 6 bases; nucleotides outside the gene matches: 14. Germline V gene data show CDR1 as MNHEY and CDR2 as SMNVEV (reference sequence). This CDR3 comprises 17 residues. The CDR3 DNA sequence: TGTGCCAGCAGTCCCATGGGTCTAGCGGGAATTCTCAATGAGCAGTTCTTC. It specifies CASSPMGLAGILNEQFF.

This chain connects TRBV19 to TRBJ1-1; tentatively, D is TRBD1 (6 bases). CDR1 and CDR2 from the germline V gene are LNHDA and SQIVND (reference sequence). V lost 1 base and J lost 4, with 7 bases in between. This CDR3 spans 13 amino acids. The CDR3 DNA follows: TGTGCCAGTAGTATAGGAGGGGGCACTGAAGCTTTCTTT. Encoded protein: CASSIGGGTEAFF.

V usage is TRBV29-1 and J usage is TRBJ2-3, with TRBD2 matching over 10 bases. The germline V gene encodes CDR1 SQVTM and CDR2 ANQGSEA. V gave up 7 bases and J gave up 7 bases; unmatched junction bases: 11. The CDR3 length is 14 residues. Here the CDR3 DNA reads TGCAGCGCCGTCCCTAGCGGGAGACAAAATACGCAGTATTTT. Translated: CSAVPSGRQNTQYF.

The CDR3: CASSPGLAGHNEQFF. In DNA, the CDR3 is TGTGCCAGTAGTCCGGGACTAGCGGGCCACAATGAGCAGTTCTTC. The chain uses TRBV19 and TRBJ2-1; TRBD2 aligns across 12 bases. The CDR3 consists of 15 residues. Germline loops: CDR1 LNHDA, CDR2 SQIVND (reference sequence). Germline trimming cut 5 bases from V and 5 bases from J; bases unmatched to any gene: 4.

The CDR3 protein is CASSQEGEAATEAFF. The CDR3 bases are TGTGCCAGCAGCCAAGAAGGGGAAGCAGCCACTGAAGCTTTCTTT. This sequence joins TRBV14 and TRBJ1-1; D may be TRBD1 (5 bases). The V and J ends lost 0 bases and 4 bases respectively, with 12 bases between them. The CDR3 consists of 15 residues. Germline CDR1 SGHDN, CDR2 FVKESK.

On this clone itself: One end of the junction varies from germline; a read error may be responsible. In the same sample, other DNA sequences code for this CDR3. The V call is TRBV6-1, the J call TRBJ1-1, with D perhaps TRBD1 (6 bases). The CDR3 consists of 12 residues. Per germline, CDR1 MNHNS and CDR2 SASEGT. The CDR3 DNA sequence: TGTGCCAGCAGTGTTAGGACAGATGAAGCCTTCTTT. Translation: CASSVRTDEAFF.

This sequence joins TRBV5-1 and TRBJ2-5, with 13 nucleotides matching TRBD2. Germline V gene data show CDR1 as SGHRS and CDR2 as YFSETQ. The CDR3 runs 16 residues. V lost 0 bases, J lost 5 bases, and 4 bases stayed unmatched. CDR3 sequence (DNA): TGCGCCAGCAGCTTGGGACTAGCGGGGGGCCGGGAGACCCAGTACTTC. The encoded protein is CASSLGLAGGRETQYF.

This clone was counted only a few times. The chain combines TRBV9 with TRBJ2-7, with 8 bases that match TRBD1. Germline V CDR1 and CDR2: SGDLS, YYNGEE. Trimming cost V 0 bases and J 1 base; bases outside gene matches: 6. The CDR3 spans 16 residues. The CDR3, as DNA: TGTGCCAGCAGCGTAGCCCCCCAGGGGGCTTCCTACGAGCAGTACTTC. It yields the protein CASSVAPQGASYEQYF.

The chain joins TRBV28 to TRBJ2-7; D is unresolved. V shed 7 bases and J shed 1 base, with 11 bases lying between them. The CDR3 contains 13 residues. Per germline, CDR1 MDHEN and CDR2 SYDVKM. CDR3 coding DNA: TGTGCCAGCAAACTGCAATTTTCCTACGAGCAGTACTTC. Its protein product is CASKLQFSYEQYF.

A few counts support this clone. The rearrangement joins TRBV28 to TRBJ1-5, with D tentatively TRBD1 (6 bases). Germline V gene lookup returns CDR1 MDHEN and CDR2 SYDVKM. Trimming took 6 bases from V and 0 from J, leaving 30 bases between them. The CDR3 is 21 amino acids. The CDR3: CASSKSQLARGGRYSNQPQHF. The CDR3 nucleotides are TGTGCCAGCAGCAAATCACAGTTAGCTAGAGGGGGAAGATATAGCAATCAGCCCCAGCATTTT.